A single sample is the source of the 3 T cell receptor beta chains below, sequenced in a study of spatial heterogeneity in lung cancer. General observations from the study: Expanded intratumoral alpha and beta TCR counts tracked tumor mutation counts.

These receptors have no identified antigens. MiXCR, applied by TCRdb to the 5' RACE reads, yields one record per CDR3 protein. The sample lists about 11,000 distinct CDR3 sequences, less than 5.5% occurring once. The time point denotes: sample taken at primary tumor resection. Source: lung tumor tissue, taken at surgery. The receptors stem from a male donor with early-stage non-small cell lung cancer.

This clonotype was observed at least ten times. This beta chain represents an off-target read in a library built for alpha chains; its size is of limited meaning. The chain recombines TRBV12-3 or TRBV12-4 with TRBJ2-2, with D perhaps assigned TRBD1 or TRBD2 (5 bases each). The V gene lost 5 bases and the J gene lost 5 bases, with 18 bases spanning the gap. The CDR3 extends over 16 amino acids. The CDR3 bases are TGTGCCAGCAGTCCGGGGATGGGGACCCGGACCGGGGAGCTGTTTTTT. It yields the protein CASSPGMGTRTGELFF.

This clonotype is termed medium-sized. This beta chain came through as a stray read in a library set up for alpha chains, and its size says little. This sequence joins TRBV4-2 and TRBJ1-5; TRBD1 agrees at 8 bases. In germline, CDR1 is LGHNA, CDR2 YNFKEQ. The CDR3 loop spans 16 amino acids. J was trimmed by 2 bases and V by 1 base; bases with no gene match: 4. CDR3 amino acids: CASSQVVQGGNQPQHF. CDR3 DNA: TGTGCCAGCAGCCAAGTTGTACAGGGGGGCAATCAGCCCCAGCATTTT.

Turning to this clonotype: It may be a read error: a sequence one base away is much more abundant. With the library built for alpha chains, this beta chain is off target and its frequency is not meaningful. The gene calls are TRBV19 and TRBJ1-5; weak D call: TRBD1 (5 bases). The V gene's germline CDR1 is LNHDA and CDR2 SQIVND (reference sequence). This CDR3 has 16 residues. V was trimmed by 0 bases and J by 9 bases, leaving 18 bases between them. The CDR3 loop is CASSIDGAGCYRPQHF. Here the CDR3 DNA reads TGTGCCAGTAGTATAGATGGGGCAGGGTGTTATCGGCCCCAGCATTTT.